These 30 T cell receptor beta chains share one sample of origin, sequenced in a study of beta chain features in type 1 diabetes. Findings and caveats of the study: Type 1 diabetes patients had moderately but significantly shorter TCRB CDR3s in all four CD4+ subsets.

The investigators reverse transcribed all of the isolated RNA, so they sequenced expressed TCRB transcripts. The repertoire was sequenced with immunoSEQ multiplex PCR; TCRdb's copy has only in-frame clones and lacks some. The profile covers under 350,000 clones, with around 24% appearing a single time and approximately 0.011% taken by the ten largest. These receptors have no identified antigens. Material: naive CD4+ T cells from blood. The receptors stem from a woman aged 25 to 39 with type 1 diabetes.

This clone was counted a few times. This sequence joins TRBV27 and TRBJ2-3; possible D gene TRBD2, 7 bases. V lost 2 bases and J 6 bases, leaving 9 bases between the germline ends. This CDR3 is 13 amino acids long. Germline loops: CDR1 MNHEY, CDR2 SMNVEV (reference sequence). The CDR3 coding sequence is TGTGCCAGCAGTTTACGGGGGGCGGATACGCAGTATTTT. Protein: CASSLRGADTQYF.

The table lists this clone with a few counts. V usage is TRBV23-1 and J usage is TRBJ2-7; D perhaps matches TRBD1 (7 bases). TRBV23-1 is an ORF for which the function is uncertain. This CDR3 region has 16 residues. V was cut by 0 bases and J by 5 bases, with 17 bases left in between. The DNA of the CDR3 is TGCGCCAGCAGTCAATCCGACAGGGAGGTTGTGGACGAGCAGTACTTC. Translation: CASSQSDREVVDEQYF.

This clone showed up just a few times. V usage is TRBV28 and J usage is TRBJ1-1; no firm D call. This CDR3 region has 13 residues. Germline V CDR1 and CDR2: MDHEN, SYDVKM. The V gene lost 3 bases and the J gene lost 5 bases, with 10 bases spanning the gap. CDR3: CASSLGLQTEAFF. The DNA of the CDR3 is TGTGCCAGCAGTTTGGGCTTGCAGACTGAAGCTTTCTTT.

This clone has more than one count but fewer than ten. The genes are TRBV2 and TRBJ2-6; maybe TRBD2 (5 bases). Germline V gives CDR1 SNHLY, CDR2 FYNNEI. V lost 11 bases, J lost 4 bases, and 18 bases lay in between. CDR3 length equals 15 residues. CDR3 sequence: CAPGKRLAGANVLTF. CDR3 DNA sequence: TGTGCCCCCGGGAAGAGGCTGGCGGGGGCCAACGTCCTGACTTTC.

This clone was seen only a few times. This chain joins TRBV5-1 and TRBJ1-5; no firm D call. Trimming removed 4 bases from V and 5 bases from J, with 10 bases in between. The CDR3 spans 13 residues. Per germline, CDR1 SGHRS and CDR2 YFSETQ. The CDR3 sequence is CASSPAPDQPQHF. CDR3 nucleotides: TGCGCCAGCAGCCCCGCGCCGGATCAGCCCCAGCATTTT.

This clone was seen only a few times. The chain joins TRBV7-9 to TRBJ2-3, with D maybe TRBD2 (5 bases). V lost 6 bases and J lost 5, with 12 bases in between. Germline CDR1 is SEHNR and CDR2 is FQNEAQ (reference sequence). The CDR3 totals 13 residues. The DNA of the CDR3 is TGTGCCAGCAGTGCCGGACTGGGAGATACGCAGTATTTT. The encoded protein is CASSAGLGDTQYF.

This clone was picked up a small number of times. The CDR3 coding sequence is TGTGCCACCAGTGTAGCGGGAGGGCCGGGTACGCAGTATTTT. This codes for CATSVAGGPGTQYF. The rearrangement joins TRBV15 to TRBJ2-3; TRBD2 matches at 11 bases. The ends lost 6 bases at V and 8 bases at J; junction bases unmatched: 7. The length of the CDR3 is 14 residues. Germline values: CDR1 LNHNV, CDR2 YYDKDF (reference sequence).

The chain recombines TRBV6-1 with TRBJ1-5, with D perhaps TRBD1 (5 bases). Trimming left V 1 base short and J 6 bases short, with 13 bases between. There are 15 residues in the CDR3. CDR1 and CDR2 (germline): MNHNS, SASEGT. The CDR3 coding sequence is TGTGCCAGCAGTGAAGTAGGGGCAGGTGGTCAGCCCCAGCATTTT. Its translation: CASSEVGAGGQPQHF.

V usage is TRBV6-4 and J usage is TRBJ2-6; weak D call: TRBD1 (7 bases). CDR1 is MRHNA and CDR2 is SNTAGT in the germline V gene. This CDR3 region has 14 residues. Trimming pared 0 bases from V and 10 bases from J, leaving 10 bases between. CDR3 sequence: CASSDSAGGNVLTF. The DNA of the CDR3 is TGTGCCAGCAGTGACTCCGCAGGGGGGAACGTCCTGACTTTC.

The chain uses TRBV4-1 and TRBJ2-1, with TRBD2 matching over 13 bases. CDR1 is MGHRA, CDR2 YSYEKL, per germline. This CDR3 has 15 residues. Trimming removed 0 bases from V and 7 bases from J; junction bases left unmatched: 0. DNA for the CDR3: TGCGCCAGCAGCCAAGAGACTAGCGGGAGGAATGAGCAGTTCTTC. As protein: CASSQETSGRNEQFF.

This chain uses TRBV9 with TRBJ2-6; 7 nucleotides line up with TRBD1. In germline, CDR1 is SGDLS, CDR2 YYNGEE. V gave up 3 bases and J gave up 2 bases; unmatched junction bases: 2. The CDR3 sequence is 15 residues long. The CDR3: CASSDQGAGANVLTF. The CDR3 coding sequence is TGTGCCAGCAGCGATCAGGGGGCTGGGGCCAACGTCCTGACTTTC.

The chain employs TRBV7-3 and TRBJ2-1, with 10 bases that match TRBD2. CDR3 size: 15 residues. V dropped 5 bases and J dropped 2; count of bases not matched to a gene: 3. From germline, CDR1 is SGHTA and CDR2 FQGTGA. CDR3 amino acids: CASSTLAGAYNEQFF. The DNA of the CDR3 is TGTGCCAGCAGCACCCTAGCGGGAGCCTACAATGAGCAGTTCTTC.

This rearrangement joins TRBV6-1 to TRBJ2-7; a weak D match, TRBD2 (5 bases). Germline V lookup: CDR1 MNHNS, CDR2 SASEGT. Deletions cut 6 bases from V and 0 bases from J, with 15 bases between. The CDR3 has 15 amino acids. This CDR3 is CASRDFSRSSYEQYF. CDR3 coding DNA: TGTGCCAGCAGGGACTTTAGCCGTAGCTCCTACGAGCAGTACTTC.

This clone came up a few times. The chain is built from TRBV28 and TRBJ1-5; D is uncertain. Deletions cut 7 bases from V and 6 bases from J, with 13 bases between. This CDR3 comprises 13 residues. The germline V gene has CDR1 MDHEN and CDR2 SYDVKM. The CDR3: CASTVSYIQPQHF. Written as DNA, the CDR3 is TGTGCCAGCACCGTGTCGTATATTCAGCCCCAGCATTTT.

The chain joins TRBV5-1 to TRBJ1-4; TRBD1 matches 7 bases. The V gene's germline CDR1 is SGHRS and CDR2 YFSETQ. Losses at the gene ends were 5 bases for V and 5 bases for J; bases not matched to a gene: 9. The CDR3 is 15 residues long. The CDR3: CASRHGETGNEKLFF. CDR3 DNA: TGCGCCAGCAGGCACGGGGAGACAGGGAATGAAAAACTGTTTTTT.

This clone was detected a few times. The DNA for the CDR3 is TGTGCCAGCAGTGAACCTTGGGCCAATGAGCAGTTCTTC. This translates into CASSEPWANEQFF. The chain couples TRBV25-1 to TRBJ2-1; D not certain. The CDR3 length is 13 residues. Germline values: CDR1 MGHDK, CDR2 SYGVNS. V was clipped by 2 bases and J by 6 bases, with 8 bases between them.

V gene TRBV29-1 combines with J gene TRBJ1-5; no clear D gene. V shed 3 bases and J shed 0 bases, with 6 bases lying between them. This CDR3 contains 13 residues. The germline CDR1 and CDR2 sequences are SQVTM and ANQGSEA. The CDR3 protein is CSVDQDSNQPQHF. CDR3 DNA sequence: TGCAGCGTTGATCAGGATAGCAATCAGCCCCAGCATTTT.

The rearrangement uses TRBV6-1 and TRBJ2-7, with D hard to call. Germline V gives CDR1 MNHNS, CDR2 SASEGT. This CDR3 is 13 amino acids long. V lost 6 bases and J lost 3, with 12 bases in between. For the CDR3, the DNA is TGTGCCAGCAGGCGCGGTGTCGACTACGAGCAGTACTTC. It encodes CASRRGVDYEQYF.

The chain employs TRBV15 and TRBJ2-7, with D possibly TRBD1 on 6 matching bases. V shed 1 base and J shed 2 bases, with 12 bases lying between them. Germline V gene data show CDR1 as LNHNV and CDR2 as YYDKDF (reference sequence). The CDR3 spans 15 residues. The CDR3 loop is CATSRAAGETYEQYF. For the CDR3, the DNA is TGTGCCACCAGCAGAGCCGCAGGGGAGACCTACGAGCAGTACTTC. The full variable domain, rest sourced from reference TRBV15 and TRBJ2-7, is DAMVIQNPRYQVTQFGKPVTLSCSQTLNHNVMYWYQQKSSQAPKLLFHYYDKDFNNEADTPDNFQSRRPNTSFCFLDIRSPGLGDTAMYLCATSRAAGETYEQYFGPGTRLTVT.

This clone was recorded a few times. As DNA, the CDR3 is TGCAGCGTTGAAGTCTACCGGGACAGCCCTAATGAAAAACTGTTTTTT. Its translation: CSVEVYRDSPNEKLFF. The chain is built from TRBV29-1 and TRBJ1-4; 7 nucleotides agree with TRBD1. This CDR3 is 16 amino acids long. Germline V gene sequence: CDR1 SQVTM, CDR2 ANQGSEA. Germline trimming cut 1 base from V and 3 bases from J; bases unmatched to any gene: 8.

V usage is TRBV15 and J usage is TRBJ1-4, with a tentative D call TRBD1 (6 bases). CDR1 LNHNV and CDR2 YYDKDF come from the germline V gene (reference sequence). The CDR3 extends over 16 amino acids. Trimming pared 1 base from V and 8 bases from J, leaving 17 bases between. DNA of the CDR3: TGTGCCACCAGCAGAGCCCTCCAGGGGATGGGGGAAAAACTGTTTTTT. It specifies CATSRALQGMGEKLFF.

The gene calls are TRBV2 and TRBJ2-1; TRBD1 agrees at 7 bases. The trim removed 6 bases at V and 3 bases at J, leaving 5 bases unmatched. Germline V lookup: CDR1 SNHLY, CDR2 FYNNEI. The CDR3 has 14 residues. CDR3 nucleotide sequence: TGTGCCAGCAGCGCGGACAGGTTCTACAATGAGCAGTTCTTC. This translates into CASSADRFYNEQFF.

As DNA, the CDR3 is TGTGCCAGTAGCCCTAGGGACAGGGGCTTTAGGACCGGGGAGCTGTTTTTT. Translation gives CASSPRDRGFRTGELFF. The V gene is TRBV19, the J gene TRBJ2-2; 10 nucleotides line up with TRBD1. This CDR3 contains 17 residues. Germline V gene data show CDR1 as LNHDA and CDR2 as SQIVND (reference sequence). With 6 bases clipped from V and 5 bases from J, the junction kept 12 bases outside the gene matches.

The gene calls are TRBV18 and TRBJ2-7; unclear D gene. V lost 7 bases and J lost 3, with 16 bases in between. The germline gives CDR1 KGHSH, CDR2 LQKENI. The CDR3 loop spans 14 amino acids. The CDR3 protein is CASWREARSYEQYF. DNA for the CDR3: TGTGCCAGCTGGCGAGAGGCTAGAAGCTACGAGCAGTACTTC.

The chain uses TRBV2 and TRBJ1-2; D perhaps matches TRBD1 (6 bases). Trimming stripped 9 bases from V and 8 bases from J, with 16 bases between. Looked up from germline, CDR1 is SNHLY and CDR2 is FYNNEI. CDR3 size: 12 residues. This chain's CDR3 is CASTGTSGGYTF. The CDR3 DNA sequence: TGTGCCAGTACTGGGACATCGGGGGGCTACACCTTC.

This clone was counted a few times. This sequence joins TRBV29-1 and TRBJ2-7, with 10 positions matching TRBD2. Germline values: CDR1 SQVTM, CDR2 ANQGSEA. V dropped 0 bases and J dropped 1; count of bases not matched to a gene: 9. CDR3 length: 17 amino acids. This chain's CDR3 is CSVEDYWSSGGSYEQYF. CDR3 nucleotide sequence: TGCAGCGTTGAAGATTATTGGTCTAGCGGGGGTTCCTACGAGCAGTACTTC.

This clone was counted only a few times. The rearrangement joins TRBV9 to TRBJ2-5; 7 bases fit TRBD2. Germline V gene sequence: CDR1 SGDLS, CDR2 YYNGEE. The CDR3 is 16 amino acids. V gave up 5 bases and J gave up 5 bases; unmatched junction bases: 15. Here the CDR3 reads CASSRLTSGGEETQYF. In DNA form, the CDR3 reads TGTGCCAGCAGTCGACTTACGTCGGGAGGAGAGGAGACCCAGTACTTC. Combining the CDR3 with reference TRBV9 and TRBJ2-5 gives the whole variable domain DSGVTQTPKHLITATGQRVTLRCSPRSGDLSVYWYQQSLDQGLQFLIQYYNGEERAKGNILERFSAQQFPDLHSELNLSSLELGDSALYFCASSRLTSGGEETQYFGPGTRLLVL.

This clone was found a few times. V and J are TRBV28 and TRBJ2-7; D possibly corresponds to TRBD2 (5 bases). The ends were cut back, 2 bases at V and 4 bases at J, with 18 bases in the middle. Germline V gene sequence: CDR1 MDHEN, CDR2 SYDVKM. The CDR3 totals 16 residues. CDR3 sequence reads: CASSLAAAAGLYEQYF. The CDR3 DNA is TGTGCCAGCAGTTTAGCCGCAGCTGCGGGCCTATACGAGCAGTACTTC.

This clone was observed a few times. The chain links TRBV29-1 to TRBJ2-2, with TRBD1 identical over 8 bases. CDR1 and CDR2 (germline): SQVTM, ANQGSEA. This CDR3 contains 13 residues. V was pared by 6 bases and J by 3 bases, with 3 bases of the junction left unmatched. CDR3 sequence reads: CSVQTGDTGELFF. The DNA of the CDR3 is TGCAGCGTCCAGACAGGGGACACCGGGGAGCTGTTTTTT.

The rearrangement uses TRBV9 and TRBJ2-7, with 7 bases identical to TRBD1. V dropped 4 bases and J dropped 0; count of bases not matched to a gene: 10. This CDR3 is built from 16 residues. The germline V gene has CDR1 SGDLS and CDR2 YYNGEE. The DNA of the CDR3 is TGTGCCAGCAGCCCCCGCGGTCAGGGGGTCTCCTACGAGCAGTACTTC. Translated: CASSPRGQGVSYEQYF.